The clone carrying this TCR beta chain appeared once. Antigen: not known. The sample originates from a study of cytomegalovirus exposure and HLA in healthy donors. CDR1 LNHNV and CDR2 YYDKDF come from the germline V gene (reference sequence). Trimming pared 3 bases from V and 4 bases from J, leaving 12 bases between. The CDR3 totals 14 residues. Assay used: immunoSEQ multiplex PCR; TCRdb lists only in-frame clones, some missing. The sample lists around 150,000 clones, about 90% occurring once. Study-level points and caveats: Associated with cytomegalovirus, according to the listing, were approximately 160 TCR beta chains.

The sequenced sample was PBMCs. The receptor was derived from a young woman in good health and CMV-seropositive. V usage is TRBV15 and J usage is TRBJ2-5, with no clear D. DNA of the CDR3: TGTGCCACCAGCAGGGTTTATCCGGGAGAGACCCAGTACTTC. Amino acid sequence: CATSRVYPGETQYF.